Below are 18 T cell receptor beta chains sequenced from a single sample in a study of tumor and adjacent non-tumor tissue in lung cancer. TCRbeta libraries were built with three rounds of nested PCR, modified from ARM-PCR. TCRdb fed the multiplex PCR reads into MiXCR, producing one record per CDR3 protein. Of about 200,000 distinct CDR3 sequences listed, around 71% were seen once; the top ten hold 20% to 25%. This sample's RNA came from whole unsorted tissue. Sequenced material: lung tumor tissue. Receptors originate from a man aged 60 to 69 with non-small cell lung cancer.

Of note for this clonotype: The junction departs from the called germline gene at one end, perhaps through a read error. The CDR3 DNA is TGCACCAGCAGCCAAGAACAGGGGAATTATGGCTACACCTTC. Its translation is CTSSQEQGNYGYTF. This chain joins TRBV4-3 and TRBJ1-2; 7 nucleotides align to TRBD1. From germline, CDR1 is LGHNA and CDR2 YSLEER. The CDR3 has 14 residues.

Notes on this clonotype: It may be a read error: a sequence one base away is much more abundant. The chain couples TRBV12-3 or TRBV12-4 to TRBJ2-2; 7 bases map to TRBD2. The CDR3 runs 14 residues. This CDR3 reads CSSTRTSNTGELFF. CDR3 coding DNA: TGTTCCAGCACCCGGACTAGTAACACCGGGGAGCTGTTTTTT.

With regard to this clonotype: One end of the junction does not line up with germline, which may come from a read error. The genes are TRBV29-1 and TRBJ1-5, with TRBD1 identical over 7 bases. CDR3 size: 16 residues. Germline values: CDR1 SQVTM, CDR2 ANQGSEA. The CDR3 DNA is TGCAGCGTTTTAGGGTTCCCAGGGGGAAACAATCAGTCCCAGCATTTT. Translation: CSVLGFPGGNNQSQHF.

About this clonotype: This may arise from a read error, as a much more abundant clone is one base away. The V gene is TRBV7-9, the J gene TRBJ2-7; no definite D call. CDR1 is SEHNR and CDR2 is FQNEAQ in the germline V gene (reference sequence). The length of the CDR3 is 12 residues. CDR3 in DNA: TGTACCAGCAGCTTAGGAGCCTACGAGCAGTACTTC. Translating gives CTSSLGAYEQYF.

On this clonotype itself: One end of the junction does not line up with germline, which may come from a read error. The CDR3 sequence: CSVVGIGHGCTF. The CDR3, as DNA: TGCAGCGTTGTGGGGATCGGCCATGGCTGCACCTTC. The V gene is TRBV29-1, the J gene TRBJ1-2; unclear D gene. Germline lookup yields CDR1 SQVTM and CDR2 ANQGSEA. The CDR3 contains 12 residues.

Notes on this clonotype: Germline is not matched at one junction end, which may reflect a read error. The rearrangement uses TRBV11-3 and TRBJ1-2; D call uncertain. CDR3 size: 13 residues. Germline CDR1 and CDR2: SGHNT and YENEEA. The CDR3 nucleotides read TGTGCCAACAGCTTAAACCAGCTCTATGGCTACACTTTC. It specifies CANSLNQLYGYTF.

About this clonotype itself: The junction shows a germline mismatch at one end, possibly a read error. CDR3: CAISESLQMDNDQFF. CDR3 DNA: TGTGCCATCAGTGAGTCACTACAGATGGACAATGATCAGTTTTTC. The chain couples TRBV10-3 to TRBJ2-1, with D perhaps matching TRBD1 (5 bases). The CDR3 spans 15 residues. CDR1 is ENHRY, CDR2 SYGVKD, per germline.

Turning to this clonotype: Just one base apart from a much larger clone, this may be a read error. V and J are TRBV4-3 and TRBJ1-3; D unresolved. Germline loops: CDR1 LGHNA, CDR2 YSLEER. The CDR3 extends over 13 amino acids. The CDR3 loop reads CASSQELGSTIYF. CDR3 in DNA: TGCGCCAGCAGCCAAGAACTTGGAAGCACCATATATTTT.

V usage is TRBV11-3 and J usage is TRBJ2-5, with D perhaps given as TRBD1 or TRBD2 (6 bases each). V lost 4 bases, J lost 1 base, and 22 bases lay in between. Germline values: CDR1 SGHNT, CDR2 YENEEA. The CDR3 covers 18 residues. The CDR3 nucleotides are TGTGCCAGCAGCTCGCCGAGTCGGGGGCTTGGGTCCCAAGAGACCCAGTACTTC. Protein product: CASSSPSRGLGSQETQYF.

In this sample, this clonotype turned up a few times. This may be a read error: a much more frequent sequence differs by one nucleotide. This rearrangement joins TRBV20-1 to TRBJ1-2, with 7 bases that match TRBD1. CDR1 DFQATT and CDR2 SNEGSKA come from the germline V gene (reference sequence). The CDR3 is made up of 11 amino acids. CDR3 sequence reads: CSAAGQGQQKF. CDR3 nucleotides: TGCAGTGCGGCCGGGCAGGGACAGCAAAAATTC.

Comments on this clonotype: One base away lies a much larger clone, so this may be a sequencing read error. The CDR3 DNA is TGCAGTGCTCTAGAAAATTCCAATCAGCCCCAGCATTTT. Protein sequence: CSALENSNQPQHF. The chain joins TRBV20-1 to TRBJ1-5; D is unclear. V shed 5 bases and J shed 3 bases, with 11 bases lying between them. Germline V CDR1 and CDR2: DFQATT, SNEGSKA (reference sequence). This CDR3 contains 13 residues.

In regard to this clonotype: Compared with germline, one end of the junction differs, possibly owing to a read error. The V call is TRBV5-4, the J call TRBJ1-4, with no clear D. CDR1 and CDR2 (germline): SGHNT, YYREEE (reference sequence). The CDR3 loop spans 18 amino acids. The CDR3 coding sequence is TGTGTCAGCAGCTTGGGAGGAGCACTTTCCGCAACTAATGAAAAACTGTCTTTT. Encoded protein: CVSSLGGALSATNEKLSF. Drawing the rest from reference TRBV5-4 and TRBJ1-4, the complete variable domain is ETGVTQSPTHLIKTRGQQVTLRCSSQSGHNTVSWYQQALGQGPQFIFQYYREEENGRGNFPPRFSGLQFPNYSSELNVNALELDDSALYLCVSSLGGALSATNEKLSFGSGTQLSVL.

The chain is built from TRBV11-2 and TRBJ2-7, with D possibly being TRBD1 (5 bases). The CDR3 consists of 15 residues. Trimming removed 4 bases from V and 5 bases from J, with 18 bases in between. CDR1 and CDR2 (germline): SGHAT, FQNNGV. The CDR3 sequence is CASSSRQWSTNEQYF. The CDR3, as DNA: TGTGCCAGCAGCTCTAGACAGTGGTCTACCAACGAGCAGTACTTC.

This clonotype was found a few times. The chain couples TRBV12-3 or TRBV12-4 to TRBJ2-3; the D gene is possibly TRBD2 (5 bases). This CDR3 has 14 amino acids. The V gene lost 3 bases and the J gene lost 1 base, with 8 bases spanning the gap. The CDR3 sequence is CASSFSRGTDTQYF. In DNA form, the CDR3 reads TGTGCCAGCAGTTTTTCGAGGGGCACAGATACGCAGTATTTT.

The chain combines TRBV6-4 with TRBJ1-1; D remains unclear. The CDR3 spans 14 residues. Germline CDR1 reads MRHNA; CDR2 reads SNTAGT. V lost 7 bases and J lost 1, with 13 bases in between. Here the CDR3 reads CASTPSPGNTEAFF. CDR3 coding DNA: TGTGCCAGCACCCCTTCGCCGGGGAACACTGAAGCTTTCTTT.

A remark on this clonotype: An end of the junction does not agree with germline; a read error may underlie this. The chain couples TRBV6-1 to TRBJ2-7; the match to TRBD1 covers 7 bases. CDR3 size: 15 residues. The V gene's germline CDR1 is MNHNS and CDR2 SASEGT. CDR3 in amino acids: CASVARTGTDYEQYF. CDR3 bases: TGCGCCAGCGTTGCCCGGACGGGGACAGACTACGAGCAGTACTTC.

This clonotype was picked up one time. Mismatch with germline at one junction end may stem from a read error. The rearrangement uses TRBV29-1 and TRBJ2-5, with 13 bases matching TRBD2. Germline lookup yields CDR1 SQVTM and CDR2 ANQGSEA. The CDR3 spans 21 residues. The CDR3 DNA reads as TGCAGCGTACAATGGTGGAATTTCGGGACTAGCGGGACTGGGGGGATAGAGACCCTGTACTTC. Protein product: CSVQWWNFGTSGTGGIETLYF.

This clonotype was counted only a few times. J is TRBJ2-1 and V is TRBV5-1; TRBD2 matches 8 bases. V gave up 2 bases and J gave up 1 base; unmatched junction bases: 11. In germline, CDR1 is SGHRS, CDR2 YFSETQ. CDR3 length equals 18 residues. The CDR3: CASSFSGGGSSSYNEQFF. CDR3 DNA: TGCGCCAGCAGCTTCAGTGGCGGGGGGTCCTCATCCTACAATGAGCAGTTCTTC.